The 10 T cell receptor beta chains listed next were all sequenced from one sample in a study of regulatory T cells in long-lasting Graves disease. This sample's time point: newly diagnosed GD, antithyroid drugs for less than 3 months. Researchers made the TCR library from RNA that was extracted from PBMCs. Through Arm-PCR of CDR3 regions and iRepertoire HTBI primers, TCR beta libraries were built. Via MiXCR, TCRdb re-called the multiplex PCR reads, giving one row per CDR3 protein. This table has 350,000 to 500,000 distinct CDR3 sequences, approximately 15% appearing once. These data also featured in a second study, about T cells in Graves' hyperthyroidism and ophthalmopathy.

Sequencing used peripheral blood mononuclear cells (PBMCs), obtained at new diagnosis, from a patient treated with antithyroid drugs. The receptors come from a woman between 45 and 60 years old with Graves disease.

This clonotype has ten or more counts. The chain is built from TRBV11-3 and TRBJ2-3; TRBD2 matches 10 bases. The germline V gene encodes CDR1 SGHNT and CDR2 YENEEA. The CDR3 contains 16 residues. V lost 5 bases and J lost 3; bases outside the gene matches: 8. CDR3 bases: TGTGCCAGCAGCCAGGGGCTAGCGGGAGATACAGATACGCAGTATTTT. As protein: CASSQGLAGDTDTQYF.

This clonotype was counted between two and nine times. This clone may be a read error of a much larger clone one base away. V gene TRBV6-1 combines with J gene TRBJ1-6; TRBD1 matches at 11 bases. The CDR3 loop spans 15 amino acids. The junction had 3 bases not matched to a gene; V was cut back by 5 bases and J by 6 bases. CDR1 MNHNS and CDR2 SASEGT come from the germline V gene. The CDR3 region is CASSKGTGGNSPLHF. DNA for the CDR3: TGTGCCAGCAGTAAAGGGACAGGGGGTAATTCACCCCTCCACTTT.

This clonotype appeared a few times. V is TRBV2 and J is TRBJ2-5; 7 bases agree with TRBD1. Trimming took 6 bases from V and 2 from J; bases not matched to a gene: 3. Germline V CDR1 and CDR2: SNHLY, FYNNEI. The CDR3 is 13 amino acids. The CDR3 DNA follows: TGTGCCAGCAGGATGGGACAGCAAGAGACCCAGTACTTC. It encodes CASRMGQQETQYF.

In this sample, this clonotype turned up a few times. A much bigger clone sits one base away, suggesting this may be a read error. The genes are TRBV28 and TRBJ2-1; TRBD2 matches 10 bases. This CDR3 has 16 residues. Germline-derived CDR1 and CDR2 are MDHEN and SYDVKM. The CDR3 loop is CASSLIAAGGPNEQSF. As DNA, the CDR3 is TGTGCCAGCAGTTTAATAGCAGCGGGAGGGCCCAATGAGCAGTCCTTC.

The chain combines TRBV3-1 with TRBJ2-5; tentatively, D is TRBD1 or TRBD2 (5 bases each). Germline CDR1 reads LGHDT; CDR2 reads YNNKEL (reference sequence). This CDR3 has 16 amino acids. Trimming removed 2 bases from V and 1 base from J, with 14 bases in between. CDR3 sequence (DNA): TGTGCCAGCAGCCAAATCCTGGGACGGGGCCAAGAGACCCAGTACTTC. This translates into CASSQILGRGQETQYF.

This clonotype was seen a handful of times. The rearrangement uses TRBV7-2 and TRBJ2-1; D is unclear. Germline V lookup: CDR1 SGHTA, CDR2 FQGNSA. CDR3 length: 12 residues. The germline V and J ends were trimmed by 5 bases and 12 bases, with 14 bases remaining between them. The CDR3, as DNA: TGTGCCAGCAGCAATCGGTTATTTAGGCAGTTCTTC. Translation gives CASSNRLFRQFF.

This clonotype was counted at least ten times. V is TRBV27 and J is TRBJ2-7; 9 nucleotides match TRBD1. The CDR3 sequence is 15 residues long. Germline CDR1 and CDR2: MNHEY and SMNVEV (reference sequence). The ends lost 6 bases at V and 5 bases at J; junction bases unmatched: 11. The CDR3 is CASRNHGTGLNEQYF. In nucleotides, the CDR3 is TGTGCCAGCAGGAACCACGGGACAGGGTTAAACGAGCAGTACTTC.

This clonotype came up many times. The rearrangement joins TRBV5-1 to TRBJ2-1; D is ambiguous. The CDR3 is 16 amino acids. Germline CDR1 reads SGHRS; CDR2 reads YFSETQ. Deletions cut 0 bases from V and 5 bases from J, with 15 bases between. The chain's CDR3 is CASSLAGYPTNNEQFF. CDR3 DNA sequence: TGCGCCAGCAGCTTGGCGGGCTACCCTACGAACAATGAGCAGTTCTTC.

This clonotype was detected many times. The rearrangement links TRBV3-1 to TRBJ2-7; a possible D gene is TRBD2 (6 bases). Trimming stripped 4 bases from V and 2 bases from J, with 18 bases between. CDR3 length: 16 residues. Germline CDR1 is LGHDT and CDR2 is YNNKEL (reference sequence). The CDR3 nucleotides read TGTGCCAGCAGCCCGCTCGGTGGAGGGGTCCCCTACGAGCAGTACTTC. As protein: CASSPLGGGVPYEQYF.

There are many counts of this clonotype. The chain uses TRBV6-1 and TRBJ2-5, with 10 bases lining up with TRBD1. Trimming removed 2 bases from V and 3 bases from J; junction bases left unmatched: 3. Germline-derived CDR1 and CDR2 are MNHNS and SASEGT. The CDR3 consists of 15 residues. CDR3 amino acids: CASSETGTGEETQYF. CDR3 DNA: TGTGCCAGCAGTGAAACCGGGACAGGGGAAGAGACCCAGTACTTC.